Listed here are 11 T cell receptor beta chains from one sample, sequenced in a study of blood T cell repertoires in COVID-19. Profiling relied on immunoSEQ multiplex PCR, and the TCRdb table lists in-frame clones only, not all of them. The sample records around 220,000 clones, more than 60% being singletons. The sequenced sample consisted of peripheral blood. Receptors were obtained from a woman in her thirties or forties with active or convalescent COVID-19.

This clone occurred many times. The J gene is TRBJ2-2, the V gene TRBV2; 9 bases are a match to TRBD1. This CDR3 contains 15 residues. The J segment lost 7 bases and the V segment lost 6 bases, leaving 9 bases of the junction unmatched. In germline, CDR1 is SNHLY, CDR2 FYNNEI. The CDR3 region is CASSRDRAAIGELFF. For the CDR3, the DNA is TGTGCCAGCAGCCGGGACAGGGCTGCCATCGGGGAGCTGTTTTTT.

The chain couples TRBV7-6 to TRBJ1-4; the D is unclear. This CDR3 has 13 residues. The V gene lost 5 bases and the J gene lost 8 bases, with 12 bases spanning the gap. Germline-derived CDR1 and CDR2 are SGHVS and FNYEAQ. CDR3 sequence reads: CASSLYMEEKLFF. CDR3 DNA sequence: TGTGCCAGCAGCCTTTACATGGAGGAAAAACTGTTTTTT. The full variable domain, with the rest looked up from reference TRBV7-6 and TRBJ1-4, is GAGVSQSPRYKVTKRGQDVALRCDPISGHVSLYWYRQALGQGPEFLTYFNYEAQQDKSGLPNDRFSAERPEGSISTLTIQRTEQRDSAMYRCASSLYMEEKLFFGSGTQLSVL.

This chain uses TRBV11-1 with TRBJ2-1; D call uncertain. The CDR3 sequence is 14 residues long. Germline V gene lookup returns CDR1 SGHAT and CDR2 FQDESV (reference sequence). V was clipped by 2 bases and J by 6 bases, with 11 bases between them. As DNA, the CDR3 is TGTGCCAGCAGCTTAAGGCTAGAGAGCAATGAGCAGTTCTTC. It specifies CASSLRLESNEQFF.

The V call is TRBV10-3, the J call TRBJ1-1, with a possible D match to TRBD1 (6 bases). CDR1 is ENHRY, CDR2 SYGVKD, per germline. This CDR3 comprises 15 residues. V lost 2 bases and J lost 6, with 16 bases in between. CDR3 DNA sequence: TGTGCCATCAGTGAGCCGGGGGGCGAGGGAGCTGAAGCTTTCTTT. This gives the protein CAISEPGGEGAEAFF.

J is TRBJ2-7 and V is TRBV5-6, with 8 bases matching TRBD1. Germline CDR1 reads SGHDT; CDR2 reads YYEEEE. This CDR3 has 14 residues. Trimming at V came to 4 bases and at J to 4 bases, leaving 7 bases not matched to a gene. In DNA form, the CDR3 reads TGTGCCAGCAGCCTCCGGACAGGGTTGTACGAGCAGTACTTC. Encoded protein: CASSLRTGLYEQYF.

The V call is TRBV7-9, the J call TRBJ1-1, with D maybe TRBD1 (6 bases). V lost 5 bases and J 1 base, leaving 11 bases between the germline ends. From germline, CDR1 is SEHNR and CDR2 FQNEAQ (reference sequence). This CDR3 spans 14 amino acids. Here the CDR3 reads CASSRLQGNTEAFF. CDR3 DNA sequence: TGTGCCAGCAGCCGTCTACAGGGGAACACTGAAGCTTTCTTT.

This clone was seen a handful of times. The genes are TRBV19 and TRBJ1-2; 7 bases are shared with TRBD1. Germline values: CDR1 LNHDA, CDR2 SQIVND (reference sequence). The J segment lost 6 bases and the V segment lost 5 bases, leaving 9 bases of the junction unmatched. This CDR3 is built from 14 residues. The CDR3 reads CASSGTVDLNGYTF. The DNA of the CDR3 is TGTGCCAGTAGTGGGACAGTTGACTTAAATGGCTACACCTTC.

The gene calls are TRBV28 and TRBJ2-1; TRBD1 might be the D (6 bases). V dropped 8 bases and J dropped 4 bases, with 18 bases sitting between them. The CDR3 spans 15 residues. The germline CDR1 and CDR2 sequences are MDHEN and SYDVKM. The CDR3 region has the DNA TGTGCCAGCGGGGGCGTGGGGGAGCCTTACAATGAGCAGTTCTTC. Amino acid sequence: CASGGVGEPYNEQFF.

With regard to this clone: The same CDR3 also results from other DNA sequences found in this sample. The chain combines TRBV19 with TRBJ2-7; D gene unclear. There are 11 residues in the CDR3. Trimming shortened V by 5 bases and J by 4 bases, and 6 bases separated the two germline ends. Germline V CDR1 and CDR2: LNHDA, SQIVND (reference sequence). CDR3 loop: CASSSSYEQYF. In nucleotides, the CDR3 is TGTGCCAGTAGTTCTAGTTACGAGCAGTACTTC.

The V and J genes are TRBV7-6 and TRBJ2-2, with 10 bases identical to TRBD1. The V and J ends lost 6 bases and 4 bases, in that order; junction bases with no gene match: 5. Per germline, CDR1 SGHVS and CDR2 FNYEAQ. The CDR3 contains 15 residues. In nucleotides, the CDR3 is TGTGCCAGCAGACGACAGGGGGCCCGCACCGGGGAGCTGTTTTTT. It specifies CASRRQGARTGELFF.

The rearrangement links TRBV30 to TRBJ1-3; 9 bases agree with TRBD1. CDR3 length equals 22 residues. Germline trimming cut 0 bases from V and 3 bases from J; bases unmatched to any gene: 24. CDR1 is GTSNPN and CDR2 is SVGIG in the germline V gene (reference sequence). The CDR3 region has the DNA TGTGCCTGGAGTGTTAGTTTCACACGGGGGACAGGGAGAATTGGGAGTGGAAACACCATATATTTT. Its translation is CAWSVSFTRGTGRIGSGNTIYF.